The 29 T cell receptor beta chains given below trace back to one sample, sequenced in a study of lymphopenia after photon versus proton radiotherapy. TCRdb keeps only in-frame clones here, not all; method: immunoSEQ multiplex PCR. The sample has 20,000 to 30,000 clones, roughly 85% seen once; the top ten hold around 20%. Sequenced material: peripheral blood, taken from a patient treated with proton-based radiotherapy. The receptors come from a woman in her 70s with pancreatic cancer.

This chain connects TRBV27 to TRBJ1-5; D is possibly TRBD1 (5 bases). Germline lookup yields CDR1 MNHEY and CDR2 SMNVEV (reference sequence). This CDR3 has 17 amino acids. V gave up 6 bases and J gave up 7 bases, with 25 bases separating them. DNA of the CDR3: TGTGCCAGCAGGGTGCGGGCAGGCACGGGACTAGGGCAGCCCCAGCATTTT. This translates into CASRVRAGTGLGQPQHF.

CDR3 nucleotides: TGCGCCAGCAGCCACGGACTAGCGGTCACAGATACGCAGTATTTT. Protein sequence: CASSHGLAVTDTQYF. The V gene is TRBV4-3, the J gene TRBJ2-3, with 10 nucleotides matching TRBD2. The CDR3 has 15 amino acids. The ends lost 3 bases at V and 2 bases at J; junction bases unmatched: 2. Germline V lookup: CDR1 LGHNA, CDR2 YSLEER.

CDR3 DNA sequence: TGTGCCAGCTCCCCATTAGGATCGTACCAAGAGACCCAGTACTTC. Amino acid sequence: CASSPLGSYQETQYF. The rearrangement joins TRBV18 to TRBJ2-5; D gene unclear. The CDR3 totals 15 residues. Germline V gene sequence: CDR1 KGHSH, CDR2 LQKENI. The germline V and J ends were trimmed by 6 bases and 0 bases, with 14 bases remaining between them. Full variable domain (remainder filled in from reference TRBV18 and TRBJ2-5): NAGVMQNPRHLVRRRGQEARLRCSPMKGHSHVYWYRQLPEEGLKFMVYLQKENIIDESGMPKERFSAEFPKEGPSILRIQQVVRGDSAAYFCASSPLGSYQETQYFGPGTRLLVL.

The chain combines TRBV19 with TRBJ1-5; D possibly corresponds to TRBD1 (6 bases). Germline V gene data show CDR1 as LNHDA and CDR2 as SQIVND (reference sequence). V was clipped by 8 bases and J by 3 bases, with 17 bases between them. CDR3 length: 15 residues. The CDR3 nucleotides read TGTGCCAGTTCCAACCTCGACAGGACCAATCAGCCCCAGCATTTT. Amino acid sequence: CASSNLDRTNQPQHF.

This clone was detected a few times. The chain recombines TRBV29-1 with TRBJ2-3; no reliable D call. There are 12 residues in the CDR3. Deletions cut 5 bases from V and 4 bases from J, with 10 bases between. The germline CDR1 and CDR2 sequences are SQVTM and ANQGSEA. CDR3 amino acids: CSVKLGSDTQYF. Here the CDR3 DNA reads TGCAGCGTTAAGTTAGGGTCAGATACGCAGTATTTT.

The J gene is TRBJ1-1, the V gene TRBV28, with 8 bases matching TRBD1. The CDR3 covers 14 residues. J gave up 1 base and V 6 bases, and 4 bases lay outside the gene matches. Germline CDR1 and CDR2: MDHEN and SYDVKM. CDR3 coding DNA: TGTGCCAGCAGGATGACAGGGGAGAACACTGAAGCTTTCTTT. It encodes CASRMTGENTEAFF.

This clone was recorded a few times. The V call is TRBV28, the J call TRBJ2-7; D remains ambiguous. Germline lookup yields CDR1 MDHEN and CDR2 SYDVKM. The V gene lost 6 bases and the J gene lost 9 bases, with 21 bases spanning the gap. The length of the CDR3 is 14 residues. The CDR3 sequence: CASSPFSGPTVQYF. In nucleotides, the CDR3 is TGTGCCAGCAGCCCATTTTCTGGCCCTACGGTGCAGTACTTC.

The chain uses TRBV28 and TRBJ1-2; D gene uncertain. The germline V gene encodes CDR1 MDHEN and CDR2 SYDVKM. This CDR3 is built from 12 residues. V lost 4 bases to trimming and J lost 4 bases, with 7 bases between them. CDR3 sequence reads: CASSWGLYGYTF. Written as DNA, the CDR3 is TGTGCCAGCAGTTGGGGTCTCTATGGCTACACCTTC.

This clone appeared a single time. V and J are TRBV30 and TRBJ2-5; the D call may be TRBD1 or TRBD2 (6 bases each). V gave up 0 bases and J gave up 4 bases, with 9 bases separating them. Germline CDR1 is GTSNPN and CDR2 is SVGIG (reference sequence). This CDR3 has 13 residues. As DNA, the CDR3 is TGTGCCTGGAGTGTTAGGGGGGTAGAGACCCAGTACTTC. Its translation: CAWSVRGVETQYF.

This sequence joins TRBV18 and TRBJ2-1, with 13 nucleotides matching TRBD2. The CDR3 is 14 amino acids. Germline CDR1 and CDR2: KGHSH and LQKENI. V shed 8 bases, J shed 9 bases, and the junction held 7 bases outside the gene matches. The CDR3 loop reads CASTGLAGESEQFF. DNA of the CDR3: TGTGCCAGCACCGGACTAGCGGGAGAAAGTGAGCAGTTCTTC.

The CDR3 reads CASSRVRSQTYEQYF. The CDR3 DNA sequence: TGTGCCAGTAGTAGGGTCAGGAGCCAAACCTACGAGCAGTACTTC. The V call is TRBV19, the J call TRBJ2-7; no firm D call. This CDR3 has 15 amino acids. Trimming removed 4 bases from V and 2 bases from J, with 15 bases in between. Germline CDR1 and CDR2: LNHDA and SQIVND (reference sequence). The full variable domain, with the rest looked up from reference TRBV19 and TRBJ2-7, is DGGITQSPKYLFRKEGQNVTLSCEQNLNHDAMYWYRQDPGQGLRLIYYSQIVNDFQKGDIAEGYSVSREKKESFPLTVTSAQKNPTAFYLCASSRVRSQTYEQYFGPGTRLTVT.

The chain joins TRBV19 to TRBJ2-3; D possibly corresponds to TRBD2 (7 bases). Deletions cut 7 bases from V and 1 base from J, with 18 bases between. This CDR3 spans 16 amino acids. Germline V gene data show CDR1 as LNHDA and CDR2 as SQIVND (reference sequence). CDR3 sequence reads: CASTSRGGWGTDTQYF. CDR3 coding DNA: TGTGCCAGTACCTCGAGGGGGGGTTGGGGCACAGATACGCAGTATTTT. Full variable domain (remainder filled in from reference TRBV19 and TRBJ2-3): DGGITQSPKYLFRKEGQNVTLSCEQNLNHDAMYWYRQDPGQGLRLIYYSQIVNDFQKGDIAEGYSVSREKKESFPLTVTSAQKNPTAFYLCASTSRGGWGTDTQYFGPGTRLTVL.

The chain joins TRBV7-8 to TRBJ2-1; 9 bases line up with TRBD2. CDR1 and CDR2 from the germline V gene are SGHVS and FQNEAQ. The CDR3 sequence is 17 residues long. J lost 6 bases, V lost 4 bases, and 13 bases had no gene match. CDR3 sequence (DNA): TGTGCCAGCAGCTCCCCCCGTAAGGCGGGAGGGATCAATGAGCAGTTCTTC. Translated: CASSSPRKAGGINEQFF.

This clone was picked up one time. The chain carries TRBV18 and TRBJ1-3; D is unresolved. Germline CDR1 KGHSH, CDR2 LQKENI. The V and J ends lost 5 bases and 0 bases respectively, with 11 bases between them. The CDR3 is 15 residues long. CDR3 DNA sequence: TGTGCCAGCTCAACGATGAGGGCCTCTGGAAACACCATATATTTT. Its translation is CASSTMRASGNTIYF.

This clone is a singleton in its sample. J is TRBJ2-7 and V is TRBV19; D possibly corresponds to TRBD2 (5 bases). The germline V and J ends were trimmed by 6 bases and 4 bases, with 10 bases remaining between them. CDR3 length equals 12 residues. Germline-derived CDR1 and CDR2 are LNHDA and SQIVND (reference sequence). CDR3 in DNA: TGTGCCAGTAGCCGGGGTCGTTACGAGCAGTACTTC. It translates to CASSRGRYEQYF.

This chain joins TRBV28 and TRBJ1-1; D call uncertain. Trimming took 4 bases from V and 0 from J, leaving 18 bases between them. CDR3 length: 17 amino acids. CDR1 and CDR2 (germline): MDHEN, SYDVKM. CDR3 nucleotide sequence: TGTGCCAGCAGTTCCGCCGGACTCCAACCTATGAACACTGAAGCTTTCTTT. It translates to CASSSAGLQPMNTEAFF.

The CDR3 bases are TGTGCCAGCTCACCACAAAAGACATCGAGCTCCTACAATGAGCAGTTCTTC. This codes for CASSPQKTSSSYNEQFF. The chain couples TRBV18 to TRBJ2-1; D remains ambiguous. This CDR3 is built from 17 residues. In germline, CDR1 is KGHSH, CDR2 LQKENI. Trimming left V 1 base short and J 0 bases short, with 13 bases between.

The CDR3 DNA follows: TGCGCCAGCAGCCAAGTTCAGGGAACAACTGAAGCTTTCTTT. Its translation is CASSQVQGTTEAFF. J is TRBJ1-1 and V is TRBV4-1; possible D gene TRBD1, 5 bases. The germline gives CDR1 MGHRA, CDR2 YSYEKL. The CDR3 totals 14 residues. V lost 1 base, J lost 5 bases, and 11 bases lay in between.

This clone occurred a few times. The CDR3 nucleotides read TGTGCCAGCAGCCCCGTCGGACGCCGCTCTGGAAACACCATATATTTT. Protein product: CASSPVGRRSGNTIYF. The rearrangement uses TRBV9 and TRBJ1-3; D not resolved. V was clipped by 4 bases and J by 0 bases, with 14 bases between them. Germline V gives CDR1 SGDLS, CDR2 YYNGEE. This CDR3 comprises 16 residues.

The chain links TRBV27 to TRBJ2-3; weak D call: TRBD2 (5 bases). Germline CDR1 MNHEY, CDR2 SMNVEV (reference sequence). Trimming shortened V by 5 bases and J by 6 bases, and 12 bases separated the two germline ends. This CDR3 spans 13 amino acids. The CDR3 DNA reads as TGTGCCAGCAGTCGGGGATTCGGCGATACGCAGTATTTT. It codes for CASSRGFGDTQYF.

This clone was recorded a few times. The J gene is TRBJ2-3, the V gene TRBV27; 9 bases fit TRBD2. Germline V gives CDR1 MNHEY, CDR2 SMNVEV (reference sequence). V was pared by 2 bases and J by 4 bases, with 4 bases of the junction left unmatched. CDR3 size: 15 residues. CDR3 in DNA: TGTGCCAGCAGTTTAGGCGGGAGGGCAGCAGATACGCAGTATTTT. The encoded protein is CASSLGGRAADTQYF.

The gene calls are TRBV7-2 and TRBJ2-7; 10 bases map to TRBD1. The CDR3 sequence is 15 residues long. The V and J ends lost 3 bases and 3 bases, in that order; junction bases with no gene match: 5. CDR1 and CDR2 from the germline V gene are SGHTA and FQGNSA. CDR3: CASSLTGTGDYEQYF. CDR3 DNA: TGTGCCAGCAGCTTGACCGGGACAGGGGACTACGAGCAGTACTTC.

The V and J genes are TRBV7-2 and TRBJ2-3; no clear D. Germline-derived CDR1 and CDR2 are SGHTA and FQGNSA. Between the trimmed V and J ends, which lost 5 bases and 6 bases, there was a span of 9 bases. The CDR3 has 12 amino acids. The CDR3 region has the DNA TGTGCCAGCAGCCCCCACCGGGATACGCAGTATTTT. It encodes CASSPHRDTQYF.

This clone was seen only once. The chain carries TRBV11-2 and TRBJ2-7, with 8 bases lining up with TRBD2. The CDR3 length is 16 residues. J was trimmed by 2 bases and V by 4 bases; bases with no gene match: 10. The germline V gene encodes CDR1 SGHAT and CDR2 FQNNGV. The CDR3 protein is CASSWAGTRTTYEQYF. The CDR3 region has the DNA TGTGCCAGCAGCTGGGCCGGGACTAGAACAACCTACGAGCAGTACTTC.

This chain links TRBV6-5 with TRBJ2-3; TRBD2 aligns across 10 bases. After removal of 4 bases from V and 2 bases from J, the junction contained 6 bases not matched to a gene. CDR3 length: 16 residues. Germline loops: CDR1 MNHEY, CDR2 SVGAGI. CDR3 loop: CASSSRLAGATDTQYF. CDR3 DNA sequence: TGTGCCAGCAGTTCTCGACTAGCGGGTGCCACAGATACGCAGTATTTT.

The V and J genes are TRBV7-9 and TRBJ2-1; 11 bases are shared with TRBD2. This CDR3 spans 14 amino acids. Germline assignment: CDR1 SEHNR and CDR2 FQNEAQ (reference sequence). V shed 8 bases, J shed 9 bases, and the junction held 9 bases outside the gene matches. This CDR3 reads CASHTSGSFGEQFF. CDR3 coding DNA: TGTGCCAGCCACACTAGCGGGAGTTTTGGTGAGCAGTTCTTC. The variable domain in full, with the rest retrieved from reference TRBV7-9 and TRBJ2-1, is DTGVSQNPRHKITKRGQNVTFRCDPISEHNRLYWYRQTLGQGPEFLTYFQNEAQLEKSRLLSDRFSAERPKGSFSTLEIQRTEQGDSAMYLCASHTSGSFGEQFFGPGTRLTVL.

The chain employs TRBV6-6 and TRBJ1-3; D uncertain. Trimming removed 8 bases from V and 2 bases from J, with 13 bases in between. Looked up from germline, CDR1 is MNHNY and CDR2 is SVGAGI (reference sequence). This CDR3 is 14 amino acids long. The CDR3 spells CASCRGQAGNTIYF. The CDR3 DNA reads as TGTGCCAGCTGTAGAGGGCAAGCTGGAAACACCATATATTTT.

The CDR3 DNA reads as TGTGCCACCAGCAGACCAACTAGCGGGTCCTCCTACGAGCAGTACTTC. Translated: CATSRPTSGSSYEQYF. The V and J genes are TRBV15 and TRBJ2-7; the match to TRBD2 covers 9 bases. V lost 2 bases, J lost 0 bases, and 5 bases stayed unmatched. Germline V CDR1 and CDR2: LNHNV, YYDKDF (reference sequence). The CDR3 spans 16 residues.

This clone was found once. This chain links TRBV4-1 with TRBJ2-3; the D is unclear. This CDR3 region has 15 residues. Trimming removed 0 bases from V and 4 bases from J, with 11 bases in between. The germline CDR1 and CDR2 sequences are MGHRA and YSYEKL. CDR3 region: CASSQDPPGPDTQYF. The CDR3 region has the DNA TGCGCCAGCAGCCAAGATCCACCGGGTCCAGATACGCAGTATTTT.